This is a list of T cell receptor beta chains from one sample in a study of blood T cell repertoires in COVID-19. The method was immunoSEQ multiplex PCR; TCRdb's version includes in-frame clones alone and lacks a portion of them. The sample contains 75,000 to 95,000 clones, approximately 88% of which appear only once. The material sequenced was peripheral blood. The receptors were gathered from a man in his fifties with active COVID-19. The CDR3 runs from the conserved cysteine through the conserved F or W. A D gene is named only where the DNA matches it firmly. Clone size is not always given. Where it is, it says once, few, many or a class for expanded clones.

clone_size j_call d_call v_call cdr3_nt cdr3_aa
NA TRBJ1-1 NA TRBV2 TGTGCCAGCAGTGAACAGGGGCCAAACACTGAAGCTTTCTTT CASSEQGPNTEAFF
once TRBJ2-2 TRBD2 TRBV6-5 TGTGCCAGCCGGAGACTAGCGGGAACCGGGGAGCTGTTTTTT CASRRLAGTGELFF
NA TRBJ2-7 TRBD1 TRBV11-3 TGTGCCAGCAGCTTAGGGACAGGGGCCCACGAGCAGTACTTC CASSLGTGAHEQYF
NA TRBJ2-3 TRBD2 TRBV18 TGTGCCAGCTCGCCGACTAGCGGGATAATGGGAGATACGCAGTATTTT CASSPTSGIMGDTQYF
NA TRBJ2-5 TRBD1 TRBV9 TGTGCCAGCACTCGTGGGTTAGTCACGGGGTCGTTTAACAGGGGGACGAAGGAGACCCAGTACTTC CASTRGLVTGSFNRGTKETQYF
NA TRBJ2-7 TRBD1 TRBV6-1 TGTGCCAGCATTGAACCGGGACAGGGCTACGAGCAGTACTTC CASIEPGQGYEQYF
NA TRBJ2-2 NA TRBV10-3 TGTGCCATCAGCACAGGGCCCGGGGAGCTGTTTTTT CAISTGPGELFF
NA TRBJ1-4 NA TRBV5-5 TGTGCCAGCAGCTTCGCGGGGATCAGAGAAAAACTGTTTTTT CASSFAGIREKLFF
NA TRBJ1-2 TRBD1 TRBV5-6 TGTGCCAGCAGCTTGAGACAGGGTACTAACTATGGCTACACCTTC CASSLRQGTNYGYTF
NA TRBJ1-5 NA TRBV7-2 TGTGCCAGCAGCTCAGGGGAGAACTGGTGGGACAGCAATCAGCCCCAGCATTTT CASSSGENWWDSNQPQHF
NA TRBJ1-2 NA TRBV20-1 TGCGCGATATCGGGGGATGGCTACACCTTC CAISGDGYTF
NA TRBJ1-4 NA TRBV4-3 TGCGCCAGCAGCCAGGAATCCGGGACACTCGCAACTAATGAAAAACTGTTTTTT CASSQESGTLATNEKLFF
NA TRBJ1-5 NA TRBV6-5 TGTGCCAGCAGGCCAGGTGACAGCCTTAATCAGCCCCAGCATTTT CASRPGDSLNQPQHF
NA TRBJ2-5 TRBD2 TRBV18 TGTGCCAGCTCACCATGGGCGGGAGAAGAAGAGACCCAGTACTTC CASSPWAGEEETQYF
NA TRBJ1-6 NA TRBV5-6 TGTGCCAGCAGCTTGGGTCCGGAGGGGTGGAATTCACCCCTCCACTTT CASSLGPEGWNSPLHF
once TRBJ2-7 TRBD2 TRBV27 TGTGCCAGCAGTTTACAGGGACTAGCGGGAAGGTCCTACGAGCAGTACTTC CASSLQGLAGRSYEQYF
NA TRBJ2-3 NA TRBV6-5 TGTGCCAGCCGAGGATCTAGCACAGATACGCAGTATTTT CASRGSSTDTQYF
NA TRBJ1-1 TRBD1 TRBV7-9 TGTGCCAGCACCGACCAGCTGACAGGGACTGAAGCTTTCTTT CASTDQLTGTEAFF
NA TRBJ1-2 TRBD1 TRBV27 TGTGCCAGCACTACCAGATCGGGGCAGGGGGCGCGATGGGGCTACACCTTC CASTTRSGQGARWGYTF
NA TRBJ1-3 TRBD1 TRBV7-3 TGTGCCAGCAGTTTGACCGGGACAGGGGACGACACCATATATTTT CASSLTGTGDDTIYF
NA TRBJ1-6 NA TRBV5-1 TGCGCCAGCAGCTTGGAACAGGGTTCACCCCTCCACTTT CASSLEQGSPLHF
NA TRBJ1-2 TRBD1 TRBV6-2/TRBV6-3 TGTGCCAGCAGTATAAGGACCGGGACAGGGTATGGCTACACCTTC CASSIRTGTGYGYTF
NA TRBJ2-1 TRBD2 TRBV19 TGTGCCAGTAGTCCCGGGACTAGTTGGAATGAGCAGTTCTTC CASSPGTSWNEQFF
NA TRBJ2-1 NA TRBV18 TGTGCCAGCTCACCACTTTCAGGGGTCGACAATGAGCAGTTCTTC CASSPLSGVDNEQFF
once TRBJ1-1 TRBD1 TRBV5-4 TGTGCCAGCAGCTCCGTGGGGACAGAGGGCTGGCACACTGAAGCTTTCTTT CASSSVGTEGWHTEAFF
NA TRBJ2-1 TRBD2 TRBV7-9 TGTGCCAGCAGCCAAGGACTAGCGGGGGCCTTCTACAATGAGCAGTTCTTC CASSQGLAGAFYNEQFF
NA TRBJ2-6 NA TRBV11-2 TGTGCCAGCAGCAGCCTCTCTGGGGCCAACGTCCTGACTTTC CASSSLSGANVLTF
NA TRBJ1-2 TRBD1 TRBV2 TGTGCCAGCCGGGACAGGGGAAACGGAGGCTACACCTTC CASRDRGNGGYTF
once TRBJ2-5 TRBD1 TRBV9 TGTGCCAGCAGCTTGGGACAGCCTGAAGAGACCCAGTACTTC CASSLGQPEETQYF
NA TRBJ1-1 NA TRBV4-3 TGCGCCAGCAGCCGCGCCAGTCCCGGGTGGCAGAACACTGAAGCTTTCTTT CASSRASPGWQNTEAFF
NA TRBJ2-2 NA TRBV27 TGTGCCAGCAGTTTAACAGTAAGGGGCTACGGGGAGCTGTTTTTT CASSLTVRGYGELFF
NA TRBJ1-6 TRBD1 TRBV6-5 TGTGCCAGCAGGAGGGACAGCGGGAATTCACCCCTCCACTTT CASRRDSGNSPLHF
NA TRBJ2-5 NA TRBV5-6 TGTGCCAGCAGCTTTACGGACAGCCAAGAGACCCAGTACTTC CASSFTDSQETQYF
NA TRBJ1-6 TRBD1 TRBV11-2 TGTGCCAGCAGCCCGTGGGACAGGGGAGTTAATTCACCCCTCCACTTT CASSPWDRGVNSPLHF
NA TRBJ1-6 NA TRBV21-1 TGTGCCAGCAGCCCAGCCAGGGGCCCTGACTCCTATAATTCACCCCTCCACTTT CASSPARGPDSYNSPLHF
NA TRBJ1-4 NA TRBV25-1 TGTGCCAGCAGTTGGGCGGAAAAACTGTTTTTT CASSWAEKLFF
NA TRBJ1-1 NA TRBV19 TGTGCCAGTAGTGTCAGGGGCGGAAACACTGAAGCTTTCTTT CASSVRGGNTEAFF
NA TRBJ1-4 TRBD1 TRBV6-2/TRBV6-3 TGTGCCAGCAGTTACGCGGGACAGATTAATGAAAAACTGTTTTTT CASSYAGQINEKLFF
NA TRBJ1-4 NA TRBV5-6 TGTGCCAGCAGCTTATTAAATGAAAAACTGTTTTTT CASSLLNEKLFF
NA TRBJ2-7 NA TRBV3-1/TRBV3-2 TGTGCCAGCAGCCCCACCACCGGGACACCCTACGAGCAGTACTTC CASSPTTGTPYEQYF
few TRBJ2-3 TRBD2 TRBV5-8 TGTGCCAGCAGCTTGAGTCTTCTAGCGGGGGGCAAACGAGATACGCAGTATTTT CASSLSLLAGGKRDTQYF
many TRBJ1-2 TRBD1 TRBV19 TGTGCCAGTAGTCTCTCGGGACAGGGAGGTTTTGGCTACACCTTC CASSLSGQGGFGYTF
once TRBJ1-1 NA TRBV6-5 TGTGCCAGCAGTTACAGGGGGATGAACACTGAAGCTTTCTTT CASSYRGMNTEAFF
NA TRBJ1-6 TRBD1 TRBV5-1 TGCGCCAGCAGCGCGGACAGGATGGGGGAGAATTCACCCCTCCACTTT CASSADRMGENSPLHF
NA TRBJ1-4 TRBD1 TRBV7-9 TGTGCCAGCAGCTTAGTGGGGGACAGTAATGAAAAACTGTTTTTT CASSLVGDSNEKLFF
NA TRBJ2-2 TRBD2 TRBV15 TGTGCCACCAGCAGAGATCCAAGACTAGCGGGATGGAACACCGGGGAGCTGTTTTTT CATSRDPRLAGWNTGELFF
NA TRBJ2-2 NA TRBV21-1 TGTGCCAGCAGCAATTATGAGGGTAGAACCGGGGAGCTGTTTTTT CASSNYEGRTGELFF
NA TRBJ2-7 NA TRBV13 TGTGCCAGCAGCTCCCTGGGGGCGCGGGACGAGCAGTACTTC CASSSLGARDEQYF
NA TRBJ2-1 TRBD2 TRBV7-6 TGTGCCAGCAGCTTAGCATGGCGGGGGGGCCAAGGTGAGCAGTTCTTC CASSLAWRGGQGEQFF
NA TRBJ1-5 NA TRBV7-9 TGTGCCAGCAGCTCACTTGCAAGCAATCAGCCCCAGCATTTT CASSSLASNQPQHF
NA TRBJ1-1 TRBD1 TRBV5-6 TGTGCCAGCAGCCCCAGGGGGCGGAACACTGAAGCTTTCTTT CASSPRGRNTEAFF
NA TRBJ2-7 TRBD2 TRBV5-1 TGCGCCAGCAGCTTGTTGCCTAGCGGGGGGGTTATCGACGAGCAGTACTTC CASSLLPSGGVIDEQYF
NA TRBJ2-3 NA TRBV28 TGTGCCAGCAGTGGTAGGGGATTCCGAGAGTATTTT CASSGRGFREYF
NA TRBJ2-1 NA TRBV6-4 TGTGCCAGCAGTGACGGGTGGGCCACCTACAATGAGCAGTTCTTC CASSDGWATYNEQFF
NA TRBJ2-7 NA TRBV6-5 TGTGCCAGCAGTTACTCGGGACTCGACTACGAGCAGTACTTC CASSYSGLDYEQYF